These 10 T cell receptor beta chains came from one sample sequenced in a study of response to subunit inactivated influenza vaccine. TCRdb independently ran MiXCR on the RT-PCR reads; one entry per CDR3 protein. The sample holds a few hundred thousand distinct CDR3 sequences; 12% to 15% are singletons and the top ten take roughly 10%. The sample here was PBMCs from blood, taken less than 13 days after vaccination. These receptors were collected from a man between 50 and 59 years old who received an inactivated influenza vaccine.

This clonotype was counted only a few times. V usage is TRBV18 and J usage is TRBJ2-1; the D gene is possibly TRBD2 (6 bases). Between the trimmed V and J ends, which lost 3 bases and 13 bases, there was a span of 16 bases. Germline V gene sequence: CDR1 KGHSH, CDR2 LQKENI. This CDR3 is 13 amino acids long. In DNA form, the CDR3 reads TGTGCCAGCTCACCGCGGGACGGCTCGAGACAGTTCTTC. Translating gives CASSPRDGSRQFF.

This clonotype has more than one count but fewer than ten. This rearrangement joins TRBV11-1 to TRBJ2-1; 12 nucleotides agree with TRBD2. The CDR3 sequence is 18 residues long. In germline, CDR1 is SGHAT, CDR2 FQDESV (reference sequence). V lost 6 bases to trimming and J lost 5 bases; unmatched junction nucleotides: 14. CDR3 residues: CASRPASGRAFRHNEQFF. CDR3 coding DNA: TGTGCCAGCAGGCCAGCTAGCGGGAGGGCCTTCCGTCACAATGAGCAGTTCTTC.

The sample holds many counts of this clonotype. The CDR3 loop is CASSLLQGGNSPLHF. The CDR3 coding sequence is TGTGCCAGCAGCTTACTACAGGGGGGTAATTCACCCCTCCACTTT. The chain joins TRBV7-2 to TRBJ1-6; 8 bases line up with TRBD1. Per germline, CDR1 SGHTA and CDR2 FQGNSA. Unmatched junction bases numbered 3, after V lost 2 bases and J lost 6 bases. The CDR3 loop spans 15 amino acids. Full variable domain (outside the CDR3, taken from reference TRBV7-2 and TRBJ1-6): GAGVSQSPSNKVTEKGKDVELRCDPISGHTALYWYRQSLGQGLEFLIYFQGNSAPDKSGLPSDRFSAERTGGSVSTLTIQRTQQEDSAVYLCASSLLQGGNSPLHFGNGTRLTVT.

V gene TRBV7-2 combines with J gene TRBJ1-4; no reliable D call. CDR1 is SGHTA and CDR2 is FQGNSA in the germline V gene. V lost 6 bases and J lost 2, with 7 bases in between. CDR3 length equals 13 residues. CDR3 nucleotide sequence: TGTGCCAGCAGGAGGAGTACTAATGAAAAACTGTTTTTT. The encoded protein is CASRRSTNEKLFF.

The V and J genes are TRBV20-1 and TRBJ1-6, with 10 bases identical to TRBD1. The CDR3 loop spans 19 amino acids. Germline V gives CDR1 DFQATT, CDR2 SNEGSKA (reference sequence). V shed 3 bases and J 6 bases; nucleotides not matched to a gene: 17. CDR3 in amino acids: CSASKQAGTGAPPNSPLHF. The CDR3 region has the DNA TGCAGTGCTAGTAAACAAGCCGGGACAGGGGCGCCCCCTAATTCACCCCTCCACTTT.

This chain links TRBV11-2 with TRBJ2-2; possible D gene TRBD1, 5 bases. The CDR3 extends over 14 amino acids. V lost 5 bases and J lost 4, with 11 bases in between. The germline V gene encodes CDR1 SGHAT and CDR2 FQNNGV. CDR3 coding DNA: TGTGCCAGCAGCAAGGACACTACCACCGGGGAGCTGTTTTTT. Translating gives CASSKDTTTGELFF.

This clonotype has just a few counts. J is TRBJ2-2 and V is TRBV7-3; possible D gene TRBD1, 5 bases. The CDR3 length is 14 residues. V lost 4 bases and J 7 bases, leaving 13 bases between the germline ends. Germline CDR1 is SGHTA and CDR2 is FQGTGA. The CDR3 region has the DNA TGTGCCAGCAGCTCCCAGGGAAACCTCGGGGAGCTGTTTTTT. Its translation: CASSSQGNLGELFF.

This clonotype has only a few counts. A much larger clone lies a single base off, so this may be a read error. This chain uses TRBV28 with TRBJ2-2, with D unresolved. CDR3 size: 11 residues. Germline V gives CDR1 MDHEN, CDR2 SYDVKM. Trimming shortened V by 5 bases and J by 5 bases, and 3 bases separated the two germline ends. The DNA for the CDR3 is TGTGCCAGCAGTATGACCGGGGAGCTGTTTTTT. Translating it yields CASSMTGELFF.

The chain links TRBV5-5 to TRBJ2-4; D is ambiguous. This CDR3 contains 11 residues. The germline gives CDR1 SGHKS, CDR2 YYEKEE (reference sequence). With 4 bases removed from V and 6 bases from J, the gap between germline ends came to 5 bases. The CDR3 DNA reads TGTGCCAGCAGCGACCGAAACATTCAGTACTTC. Translating gives CASSDRNIQYF.

In this sample, this clonotype turned up a few times. The chain employs TRBV11-1 and TRBJ2-3; 15 bases align to TRBD2. Trimming removed 5 bases from V and 0 bases from J; junction bases left unmatched: 6. CDR1 is SGHAT, CDR2 FQDESV, per germline (reference sequence). The CDR3 totals 18 residues. In nucleotides, the CDR3 is TGTGCCAGCAGCCGGACTAGCGGGGGGGTCCCTAGCACAGATACGCAGTATTTT. Amino acid sequence: CASSRTSGGVPSTDTQYF.